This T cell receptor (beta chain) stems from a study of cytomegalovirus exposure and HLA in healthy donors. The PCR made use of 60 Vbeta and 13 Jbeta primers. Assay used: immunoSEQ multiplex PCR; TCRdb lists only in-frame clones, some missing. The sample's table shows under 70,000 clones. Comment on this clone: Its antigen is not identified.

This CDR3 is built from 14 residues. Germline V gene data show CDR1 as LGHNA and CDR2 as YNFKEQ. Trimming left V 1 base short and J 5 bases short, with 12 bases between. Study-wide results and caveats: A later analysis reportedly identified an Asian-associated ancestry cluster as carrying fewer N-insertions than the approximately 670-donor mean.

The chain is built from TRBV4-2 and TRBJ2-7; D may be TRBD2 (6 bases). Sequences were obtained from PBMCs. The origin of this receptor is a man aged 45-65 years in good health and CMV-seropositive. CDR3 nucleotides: TGTGCCAGCAGCCAAGGACTAGGCCGCAACGAGCAGTACTTC. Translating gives CASSQGLGRNEQYF.